This is a list of T cell receptor beta chains from one sample in a study of blood T cell repertoires in COVID-19. Sequencing used immunoSEQ multiplex PCR; TCRdb keeps in-frame clones, though not all of them. This sample has 120,000 to 150,000 clones; 80% to 90% occur once, and the top ten carry about 10%. Sequenced sample: peripheral blood. Receptors originate from a man aged 55-75 years with active or convalescent COVID-19. Both conserved end residues are part of each CDR3. A D gene is named only where the DNA matches it firmly. Part of the rows lack a size; the others show once, few, many or a class for expanded clones.

CASRRGGGPSTDTQYF	TGTGCCAGCAGAAGAGGGGGCGGTCCTAGCACAGATACGCAGTATTTT	TRBV7-3	TRBJ2-3	once	16	TRBD1
CASSIQRDGLNEQFF	TGTGCCAGCAGTATCCAGCGGGACGGGTTGAATGAGCAGTTCTTC	TRBV27	TRBJ2-1	-	15	TRBD2
CASSPAQGQGYGYTF	TGCGCCAGCAGCCCAGCACAGGGACAGGGCTATGGCTACACCTTC	TRBV4-3	TRBJ1-2	-	15	TRBD1
CAWERLAGAVGELFF	TGTGCCTGGGAGAGACTAGCGGGAGCAGTCGGGGAGCTGTTTTTT	TRBV30	TRBJ2-2	once	15	TRBD2
CASSVGGLGSTNEQFF	TGCGCCAGCAGCGTAGGGGGCCTCGGGTCAACCAATGAGCAGTTCTTC	TRBV5-1	TRBJ2-1	-	16	TRBD1
CASSPPDRNYGYTF	TGTGCCAGCAGTCCCCCGGACAGAAACTATGGCTACACCTTC	TRBV27	TRBJ1-2	-	14	-
CASSSDRAETQYF	TGTGCCAGCAGTTCGGACAGGGCCGAGACCCAGTACTTC	TRBV6-5	TRBJ2-5	-	13	TRBD1
CASSLGRGYGYTF	TGTGCCAGCAGCTTAGGACGGGGCTATGGCTACACCTTC	TRBV7-8	TRBJ1-2	-	13	-
CASSFLAGVSETQYF	TGTGCCAGCAGTTTCCTAGCGGGAGTTTCGGAGACCCAGTACTTC	TRBV28	TRBJ2-5	-	15	TRBD2
CASSYGTGARPQHF	TGTGCCAGCAGTTACGGGACAGGGGCTCGGCCCCAGCATTTT	TRBV6-6	TRBJ1-5	few	14	TRBD1
CASRAQGVSYEQYF	TGTGCCAGCAGGGCACAGGGTGTTTCGTACGAGCAGTACTTC	TRBV2	TRBJ2-7	-	14	-
CASSGSTGSTQYF	TGTGCCAGCAGCGGCTCGACAGGGAGTACCCAGTACTTC	TRBV11-1	TRBJ2-5	-	13	TRBD1
CASSQKTTNSYNEQFF	TGTGCCAGCAGTCAGAAAACTACCAACTCCTACAATGAGCAGTTCTTC	TRBV27	TRBJ2-1	-	16	-
CTSSQHGQNPFLGNQPQHF	TGCACCAGCAGCCAACACGGACAGAACCCATTCCTGGGCAATCAGCCCCAGCATTTT	TRBV1	TRBJ1-5	few	19	-
CATSDTGTGDYGYTF	TGTGCCACCAGTGATACCGGGACAGGGGACTATGGCTACACCTTC	TRBV24-1	TRBJ1-2	-	15	TRBD1
CASSELVQGYEKLFF	TGTGCCAGCAGTGAACTTGTCCAGGGGTATGAAAAACTGTTTTTT	TRBV6-1	TRBJ1-4	-	15	-
CATSRDVGATNEKLFF	TGTGCCACCAGCAGAGATGTCGGGGCAACTAATGAAAAACTGTTTTTT	TRBV15	TRBJ1-4	once	16	-
CASSYLDTASTDTQYF	TGTGCCAGCAGCTACCTCGACACGGCTAGCACAGATACGCAGTATTTT	TRBV2	TRBJ2-3	-	16	-
CATSPGQQETQYF	TGTGCCACCTCGCCCGGACAGCAAGAGACCCAGTACTTC	TRBV24-1	TRBJ2-5	-	13	-
CASSPGASGYQETQYF	TGCGCCAGCAGCCCTGGGGCTAGCGGGTACCAAGAGACCCAGTACTTC	TRBV5-1	TRBJ2-5	-	16	TRBD2
CASSLAWSSSGRSYEQYF	TGTGCCAGCAGCTTAGCCTGGTCCTCTAGCGGTCGCTCCTACGAGCAGTACTTC	TRBV7-2	TRBJ2-7	-	18	TRBD2
CAISLSGGTGELFF	TGTGCCATCAGCCTTAGCGGGGGTACCGGGGAGCTGTTTTTT	TRBV10-3	TRBJ2-2	-	14	TRBD2
CASSDPQRGIFTDTQYF	TGTGCCAGCAGCGACCCCCAGAGAGGGATTTTCACAGATACGCAGTATTTT	TRBV9	TRBJ2-3	-	17	-
CASSRGQTSTNEKLFF	TGCGCCAGCAGCCGGGGACAGACGTCAACTAATGAAAAACTGTTTTTT	TRBV10-2	TRBJ1-4	few	16	TRBD1
CSAGQGANTEAFF	TGCAGCGCCGGACAGGGGGCTAACACTGAAGCTTTCTTT	TRBV29-1	TRBJ1-1	-	13	TRBD1
CASSLVSVNTGELFF	TGTGCCAGCAGCTTAGTTAGCGTGAACACCGGGGAGCTGTTTTTT	TRBV7-6	TRBJ2-2	-	15	-
CASNHPGRETQYF	TGTGCCAGCAACCATCCCGGTCGAGAGACCCAGTACTTC	TRBV5-4	TRBJ2-5	-	13	-
CASRVTWGAQGKLFF	TGTGCCAGCAGGGTAACTTGGGGCGCACAGGGAAAACTGTTTTTT	TRBV11-2	TRBJ1-4	-	15	-
CASSLRGRDTGELFF	TGTGCCAGCAGCTTAAGGGGGCGCGACACCGGGGAGCTGTTTTTT	TRBV7-3	TRBJ2-2	-	15	-
CASQPGTPYEQYF	TGTGCCAGCCAGCCCGGGACACCCTACGAGCAGTACTTC	TRBV28	TRBJ2-7	-	13	-
CASSIDHSSGRSTDTQYF	TGTGCCAGTAGTATAGATCACAGTAGCGGGAGAAGCACAGATACGCAGTATTTT	TRBV19	TRBJ2-3	-	18	TRBD2
CASSPRDRFSYEQYF	TGTGCCAGCTCACCTCGGGACAGGTTCTCCTACGAGCAGTACTTC	TRBV18	TRBJ2-7	-	15	TRBD1
CASSLVVASGNDEQFF	TGCGCCAGCAGCTTGGTTGTGGCTAGCGGGAACGATGAGCAGTTCTTC	TRBV5-1	TRBJ2-1	-	16	TRBD2
CASKGTVNQPQHF	TGTGCCAGCAAAGGGACAGTCAATCAGCCCCAGCATTTT	TRBV28	TRBJ1-5	-	13	TRBD1
CASSQDRQYYEQYF	TGTGCCAGCAGCCAAGACAGACAATACTACGAGCAGTACTTC	TRBV13	TRBJ2-7	-	14	-
CASSVEQGAGYEQFF	TGTGCCAGCAGTGTCGAACAGGGGGCTGGGTATGAGCAGTTCTTC	TRBV6-4	TRBJ2-1	-	15	TRBD1
CATKASEGSYEQYF	TGTGCCACCAAAGCTAGCGAGGGCTCCTACGAGCAGTACTTC	TRBV10-3	TRBJ2-7	-	14	-
CASSQGRDTQYF	TGTGCCAGCAGTCAGGGAAGGGATACGCAGTATTTT	TRBV7-3	TRBJ2-3	-	12	-
CASSPPGLAGGYEQYF	TGTGCCAGCAGCCCCCCTGGACTAGCGGGAGGCTACGAGCAGTACTTC	TRBV7-2	TRBJ2-7	-	16	TRBD2
CASSLLWTSGGGYEQYF	TGTGCCAGCAGTTTACTCTGGACTAGCGGGGGAGGATACGAGCAGTACTTC	TRBV27	TRBJ2-7	-	17	TRBD2
CASQKRTGGADTQYF	TGTGCCAGCCAAAAAAGGACAGGGGGCGCGGATACGCAGTATTTT	TRBV2	TRBJ2-3	-	15	TRBD1